This T cell receptor (beta chain) was recorded in a study of blood T cell repertoires in COVID-19. Repertoires were generated with immunoSEQ multiplex PCR, while TCRdb's copy carries only in-frame clones and drops some. The sample lists tens of thousands of clones, roughly 77% occurring once. In its sample, this clone was seen a few times. The sequenced sample was peripheral blood. The sequence came from a human donor in a cohort sampled during active COVID-19.

The CDR3 is CASSLPRQISEETQYF. The CDR3, as DNA: TGTGCCAGCAGCTTGCCACGACAGATCTCGGAAGAGACCCAGTACTTC. The gene calls are TRBV5-4 and TRBJ2-5, with a weak D call TRBD1 (5 bases). The germline gives CDR1 SGHNT, CDR2 YYREEE (reference sequence). V lost 1 base and J 3 bases, leaving 16 bases between the germline ends. The CDR3 is made up of 16 amino acids.